The sequence of this TCR beta chain was determined in a study of blood T cell repertoires in COVID-19. Turning to the study itself: The United States, Italy and Spain were the sources of the acute and convalescent COVID-19 samples. PBMCs, B-cell-depleted T cells, or T cells provided the cDNA or gDNA that made up the material.

V shed 2 bases, J shed 7 bases, and the junction held 10 bases outside the gene matches. This CDR3 comprises 15 residues. Germline CDR1 is SGHDT and CDR2 is YYEEEE. As handled by the study authors: Scientists estimated how many nucleated cells there were by amplifying reference gene primers. The data were produced by immunoSEQ multiplex PCR, yet TCRdb's version contains in-frame clones alone and is incomplete. V and J calls and clone size are as listed in that table; D and trimming were resolved from the DNA. The sample lists about 170,000 clones, roughly four fifths occurring once. The rearrangement links TRBV5-6 to TRBJ2-7, with 9 bases that match TRBD1. Sequencing was performed on peripheral blood. This sequence originates from a woman aged 80 or older with acute or convalescent COVID-19. CDR3 DNA: TGTGCCAGCAGCTTCCCCGGACAGGGGTCATGGGAGCAGTACTTC. This gives the protein CASSFPGQGSWEQYF.